These 21 T cell receptor beta chains came from one sample sequenced in a study of OX40 agonist ivuxolimab in advanced cancers. The table came from immunoSEQ multiplex PCR; TCRdb's copy has only in-frame clones and leaves some out. The sample has 70,000 or so clones; 80% to 95% are singletons. Material: CD4+ or CD8+ T cells sorted from blood, obtained in a trial of the OX40 agonist ivuxolimab. Receptors originate from an adult with an advanced solid tumor such as melanoma, head and neck, liver or kidney cancer.

The J gene is TRBJ2-1, the V gene TRBV5-1, with 14 bases matching TRBD2. Per germline, CDR1 SGHRS and CDR2 YFSETQ. There are 15 residues in the CDR3. V lost 1 base, J lost 9 bases, and 3 bases stayed unmatched. CDR3 sequence: CASSLKGLAGVEQFF. DNA for the CDR3: TGCGCCAGCAGCTTGAAGGGACTAGCGGGAGTTGAGCAGTTCTTC.

The CDR3 loop is CASHWTGINEKLFF. The CDR3 region has the DNA TGTGCCAGTCACTGGACAGGGATTAATGAAAAACTGTTTTTT. The gene calls are TRBV19 and TRBJ1-4; TRBD1 aligns across 8 bases. After removal of 8 bases from V and 4 bases from J, the junction contained 6 bases not matched to a gene. Germline CDR1 reads LNHDA; CDR2 reads SQIVND (reference sequence). The CDR3 is made up of 14 amino acids. Together with reference TRBV19 and TRBJ1-4, the CDR3 gives the full variable domain: DGGITQSPKYLFRKEGQNVTLSCEQNLNHDAMYWYRQDPGQGLRLIYYSQIVNDFQKGDIAEGYSVSREKKESFPLTVTSAQKNPTAFYLCASHWTGINEKLFFGSGTQLSVL.

The V call is TRBV7-9, the J call TRBJ1-4, with D hard to call. The CDR3 extends over 16 amino acids. CDR1 and CDR2 (germline): SEHNR, FQNEAQ (reference sequence). Trimming shortened V by 0 bases and J by 4 bases, and 12 bases separated the two germline ends. CDR3 sequence (DNA): TGTGCCAGCAGCTTAGCGCCGCAGGAGGGTAATGAAAAACTGTTTTTT. This translates into CASSLAPQEGNEKLFF.

The chain uses TRBV5-8 and TRBJ2-3, with D perhaps given as TRBD1 or TRBD2 (6 bases each). The V end lost 3 bases, the J end lost 9 bases, and 14 bases lay between the germline ends. The CDR3 runs to 13 residues. Germline lookup yields CDR1 SGHTS and CDR2 YDEGEE. Here the CDR3 reads CASSSLGGTTQYF. The DNA for the CDR3 is TGTGCCAGCAGCTCCCTCGGGGGCACGACGCAGTATTTT.

The chain uses TRBV1 and TRBJ2-7; TRBD2 is the table's D call, not checked against the DNA. TRBV1 is marked as a pseudogene. This CDR3 contains 15 residues. CDR3 residues: CTSSHGSGSHYEQYF. The CDR3 nucleotides read TGCACCAGCAGCCACGGTAGCGGGAGCCACTACGAGCAGTACTTC.

J is TRBJ2-3 and V is TRBV29-1; 14 nucleotides line up with TRBD2. Germline-derived CDR1 and CDR2 are SQVTM and ANQGSEA. CDR3 length equals 13 residues. In nucleotides, the CDR3 is TGCATCGGGACTAGCGGGAGCCCAGATACGCAGTATTTT. Its protein is CIGTSGSPDTQYF.

CDR3 loop: CATLAKNIQYF. The CDR3 DNA reads as TGTGCCACACTAGCCAAAAACATTCAGTACTTC. The chain recombines TRBV28 with TRBJ2-4; D unresolved. Trimming cost V 10 bases and J 0 bases, with 4 bases left between them. Per germline, CDR1 MDHEN and CDR2 SYDVKM. This CDR3 contains 11 residues.

The chain links TRBV6-5 to TRBJ1-1; 7 nucleotides line up with TRBD1. From germline, CDR1 is MNHEY and CDR2 SVGAGI. Trimming at V came to 5 bases and at J to 4 bases, leaving 10 bases not matched to a gene. The CDR3 is 15 amino acids. The CDR3 sequence is CASSKRQGGFTEAFF. CDR3 coding DNA: TGTGCCAGCAGTAAAAGACAGGGAGGGTTCACTGAAGCTTTCTTT.

V usage is TRBV7-2 and J usage is TRBJ2-3; 7 positions match TRBD2. The CDR3 is 14 amino acids. Trimming took 6 bases from V and 6 from J; bases not matched to a gene: 9. Germline CDR1 and CDR2: SGHTA and FQGNSA. The CDR3 region has the DNA TGTGCCAGCAGACCAGCGGCCGGGGGGGATACGCAGTATTTT. Its translation is CASRPAAGGDTQYF.

The J gene is TRBJ2-3, the V gene TRBV5-1; 11 bases fit TRBD2. This CDR3 spans 16 amino acids. J lost 3 bases, V lost 4 bases, and 7 bases had no gene match. The germline gives CDR1 SGHRS, CDR2 YFSETQ. CDR3 loop: CASSKPGTSGTDTQYF. In DNA, the CDR3 is TGCGCCAGCAGCAAACCCGGGACTAGCGGAACAGATACGCAGTATTTT.

This chain uses TRBV4-2 with TRBJ2-7, with D unresolved. The CDR3 length is 14 residues. The germline V gene encodes CDR1 LGHNA and CDR2 YNFKEQ. V lost 0 bases to trimming and J lost 6 bases, with 12 bases between them. This CDR3 reads CASSQDRASTEQYF. Written as DNA, the CDR3 is TGTGCCAGCAGCCAAGATAGAGCATCCACCGAGCAGTACTTC.

This clone occurred once. This sequence joins TRBV27 and TRBJ2-7; TRBD2 matches at 8 bases. The V and J ends lost 6 bases and 8 bases, in that order; junction bases with no gene match: 12. This CDR3 contains 14 residues. Germline V gene lookup returns CDR1 MNHEY and CDR2 SMNVEV (reference sequence). The CDR3 region is CASSGAGVMGKQYF. CDR3 bases: TGTGCCAGCAGCGGAGCGGGAGTAATGGGGAAGCAGTACTTC.

The genes are TRBV7-3 and TRBJ2-5; D not resolved. CDR3 size: 14 residues. The V end was cut by 4 bases, the J end by 5 bases, with 14 bases between. CDR1 is SGHTA, CDR2 FQGTGA, per germline. The CDR3 region is CASSSPDNMETQYF. Here the CDR3 DNA reads TGTGCCAGCAGCTCCCCCGACAACATGGAGACCCAGTACTTC.

The genes are TRBV7-2 and TRBJ1-1; D possibly corresponds to TRBD1 (5 bases). The ends were cut back, 4 bases at V and 4 bases at J, with 13 bases in the middle. Germline CDR1 SGHTA, CDR2 FQGNSA. The CDR3 consists of 14 residues. The CDR3 sequence is CASSSLGTGTEAFF. CDR3 nucleotide sequence: TGTGCCAGCAGCTCCCTTGGGACGGGCACTGAAGCTTTCTTT. Full variable domain (rest looked up from reference TRBV7-2 and TRBJ1-1): GAGVSQSPSNKVTEKGKDVELRCDPISGHTALYWYRQSLGQGLEFLIYFQGNSAPDKSGLPSDRFSAERTGGSVSTLTIQRTQQEDSAVYLCASSSLGTGTEAFFGQGTRLTVV.

CDR3: CASSFRTGGTGELFF. CDR3 in DNA: TGTGCCAGCAGCTTCCGGACAGGGGGCACCGGGGAGCTGTTTTTT. The rearrangement uses TRBV7-6 and TRBJ2-2; 10 bases line up with TRBD1. This CDR3 has 15 amino acids. Losses at the gene ends were 3 bases for V and 4 bases for J; bases not matched to a gene: 2. Germline V CDR1 and CDR2: SGHVS, FNYEAQ.

J is TRBJ2-5 and V is TRBV4-3; D is possibly TRBD2 (5 bases). This CDR3 region has 14 residues. V was clipped by 5 bases and J by 5 bases, with 15 bases between them. CDR1 is LGHNA and CDR2 is YSLEER in the germline V gene. This CDR3 is CASSEAGRRETQYF. DNA of the CDR3: TGCGCCAGCAGCGAGGCGGGTCGGCGGGAGACCCAGTACTTC.

The rearrangement links TRBV18 to TRBJ2-2; maybe TRBD1 (5 bases). The germline V gene has CDR1 KGHSH and CDR2 LQKENI. The CDR3 consists of 14 residues. Trimming cost V 6 bases and J 1 base, with 9 bases left between them. This CDR3 reads CASSPTGNTGELFF. Written as DNA, the CDR3 is TGTGCCAGCTCCCCTACAGGGAACACCGGGGAGCTGTTTTTT.

The CDR3 spells CASSPPALADSNQPQHF. For the CDR3, the DNA is TGTGCCAGCAGTCCGCCCGCTTTAGCTGATAGCAATCAGCCCCAGCATTTT. The chain links TRBV28 to TRBJ1-5; unclear D gene. V lost 5 bases, J lost 0 bases, and 17 bases lay in between. The CDR3 is 17 amino acids. The germline V gene encodes CDR1 MDHEN and CDR2 SYDVKM. Full variable domain (missing parts from reference TRBV28 and TRBJ1-5): DVKVTQSSRYLVKRTGEKVFLECVQDMDHENMFWYRQDPGLGLRLIYFSYDVKMKEKGDIPEGYSVSREKKERFSLILESASTNQTSMYLCASSPPALADSNQPQHFGDGTRLSIL.

The chain combines TRBV6-4 with TRBJ2-6; the D gene is possibly TRBD1 (6 bases). V lost 6 bases, J lost 0 bases, and 9 bases lay in between. The germline V gene has CDR1 MRHNA and CDR2 SNTAGT. This CDR3 comprises 15 residues. CDR3 in DNA: TGTGCCAGCAGAGGACAGAGCTCTGGGGCCAACGTCCTGACTTTC. This sequence encodes CASRGQSSGANVLTF.

The rearrangement uses TRBV9 and TRBJ1-5, with TRBD1 as a possible D gene (6 bases). The CDR3 totals 15 residues. The germline V gene has CDR1 SGDLS and CDR2 YYNGEE. The germline V and J ends were trimmed by 4 bases and 7 bases, with 18 bases remaining between them. The DNA for the CDR3 is TGTGCCAGCAGCCTCGGGACAACGGAAGGGCAGCCCCAGCATTTT. Translating it yields CASSLGTTEGQPQHF.

The gene calls are TRBV30 and TRBJ1-2; 10 bases fit TRBD1. The CDR3 totals 13 residues. The germline gives CDR1 GTSNPN, CDR2 SVGIG (reference sequence). The junction had 2 bases not matched to a gene; V was cut back by 3 bases and J by 4 bases. In nucleotides, the CDR3 is TGTGCCTGGAGCCGGGACAGGGGCTATGGCTACACCTTC. It is translated as CAWSRDRGYGYTF.